This passage covers 26 T cell receptor beta chains from one sample sequenced in a study of shared T cell receptors in the human thymus. Assay: immunoSEQ multiplex PCR; the TCRdb copy retains only in-frame clones and omits some. The repertoire holds hundreds of thousands of clones, with around nine tenths as singletons. These same data were also listed under a study on human thymus T cells.

Source material: thymocytes. These receptor sequences come from a boy in the first two years of life with a congenital heart defect.

V is TRBV9 and J is TRBJ2-2; TRBD1 aligns across 7 bases. Germline values: CDR1 SGDLS, CDR2 YYNGEE. Losses at the gene ends were 7 bases for V and 5 bases for J; bases not matched to a gene: 5. This CDR3 is built from 13 residues. The CDR3: CASHDRVTGELFF. CDR3 nucleotide sequence: TGTGCCAGCCACGACAGGGTTACCGGGGAGCTGTTTTTT. Complete variable domain (other parts from reference TRBV9 and TRBJ2-2): DSGVTQTPKHLITATGQRVTLRCSPRSGDLSVYWYQQSLDQGLQFLIQYYNGEERAKGNILERFSAQQFPDLHSELNLSSLELGDSALYFCASHDRVTGELFFGEGSRLTVL.

The DNA for the CDR3 is TGCGCCAGCAGCCAAGATAGACTAGCGCCCTACAATGAGCAGTTCTTC. Its protein product is CASSQDRLAPYNEQFF. The gene calls are TRBV4-1 and TRBJ2-1; 8 bases align to TRBD2. The CDR3 spans 16 residues. Germline V gene lookup returns CDR1 MGHRA and CDR2 YSYEKL. Trimming cost V 0 bases and J 2 bases; bases outside gene matches: 3.

V is TRBV6-7 and J is TRBJ2-7; 7 bases agree with TRBD2. TRBV6-7 is given ORF status, its function remaining uncertain. The CDR3 totals 15 residues. V lost 2 bases and J lost 3; bases outside the gene matches: 7. The CDR3 DNA reads as TGTGCCAGCAGTTACACCCACCGGGACTACTACGAGCAGTACTTC. Translated: CASSYTHRDYYEQYF.

This chain joins TRBV7-2 and TRBJ2-7, with 15 positions matching TRBD2. There are 16 residues in the CDR3. The V segment lost 5 bases and the J segment 5 bases; nucleotides outside the gene matches: 7. CDR1 SGHTA and CDR2 FQGNSA come from the germline V gene. Here the CDR3 DNA reads TGTGCCAGCAGCGAAGGGACTAGCGGGAGGCACAACGAGCAGTACTTC. Its protein product is CASSEGTSGRHNEQYF.

The chain is built from TRBV5-6 and TRBJ2-7; 8 bases agree with TRBD2. The germline V gene encodes CDR1 SGHDT and CDR2 YYEEEE. The V and J ends lost 2 bases and 3 bases, in that order; junction bases with no gene match: 16. CDR3 length: 18 amino acids. The CDR3 sequence: CASSLARREGGDFYEQYF. In DNA, the CDR3 is TGTGCCAGCAGCTTAGCCCGCCGGGAGGGGGGGGACTTCTACGAGCAGTACTTC.

The V call is TRBV6-1, the J call TRBJ2-3; weak D call: TRBD1 (6 bases). From germline, CDR1 is MNHNS and CDR2 SASEGT. The CDR3 contains 14 residues. V gave up 5 bases and J gave up 3 bases, with 12 bases separating them. The CDR3 bases are TGTGCCAGCAGTAGACCAGGGGAGACAGATACGCAGTATTTT. This sequence encodes CASSRPGETDTQYF.

The V call is TRBV12-5, the J call TRBJ2-1; TRBD2 matches 7 bases. Unmatched junction bases numbered 0, after V lost 0 bases and J lost 7 bases. This CDR3 spans 13 amino acids. Germline loops: CDR1 LGHNT, CDR2 FRNRAP. DNA of the CDR3: TGTGCTAGTGGTTTGGTTAGCGGGAATGAGCAGTTCTTC. It yields the protein CASGLVSGNEQFF.

The J gene is TRBJ1-2, the V gene TRBV6-4; the D gene is possibly TRBD1 (5 bases). This CDR3 is 13 amino acids long. Germline V gives CDR1 MRHNA, CDR2 SNTAGT. The V and J ends lost 6 bases and 8 bases respectively, with 16 bases between them. CDR3 DNA: TGTGCCAGCAGGTCACAGGAGACGTGGGGCTACACCTTC. Its protein is CASRSQETWGYTF.

This chain joins TRBV9 and TRBJ1-2; no clear D. The CDR3 covers 16 residues. The V and J ends lost 1 base and 4 bases respectively, with 17 bases between them. Germline V gene data show CDR1 as SGDLS and CDR2 as YYNGEE. As DNA, the CDR3 is TGTGCCAGCAGCGTAATGAGGGATTCTCTCGTCTATGGCTACACCTTC. Translated, it gives CASSVMRDSLVYGYTF.

The chain joins TRBV15 to TRBJ1-5; a possible D gene is TRBD1 (5 bases). The CDR3 has 18 residues. The germline V and J ends were trimmed by 1 base and 0 bases, with 16 bases remaining between them. Per germline, CDR1 LNHNV and CDR2 YYDKDF (reference sequence). CDR3 in DNA: TGTGCCACCAGCAGAGTGGGGGGGTCCGGATATAGCAATCAGCCCCAGCATTTT. Its protein product is CATSRVGGSGYSNQPQHF.

The rearrangement uses TRBV6-5 and TRBJ1-1, with TRBD1 identical over 8 bases. Germline CDR1 is MNHEY and CDR2 is SVGAGI. Trimming at V came to 6 bases and at J to 4 bases, leaving 7 bases not matched to a gene. The CDR3 contains 14 residues. The CDR3 loop is CASSSLQGATEAFF. The CDR3 bases are TGTGCCAGCAGCTCACTCCAGGGGGCCACTGAAGCTTTCTTT.

This rearrangement joins TRBV5-1 to TRBJ2-7; D perhaps matches TRBD2 (5 bases). CDR3 length equals 14 residues. V lost 0 bases to trimming and J lost 5 bases, with 12 bases between them. Per germline, CDR1 SGHRS and CDR2 YFSETQ. The CDR3 reads CASSLEAGRDEQYF. DNA of the CDR3: TGCGCCAGCAGCTTGGAAGCTGGGCGGGACGAGCAGTACTTC.

V and J are TRBV5-1 and TRBJ2-7, with D possibly being TRBD1 (6 bases). The CDR3 covers 17 residues. Germline V CDR1 and CDR2: SGHRS, YFSETQ. V lost 4 bases and J 0 bases, leaving 20 bases between the germline ends. The CDR3 sequence: CASSDPTRDISSYEQYF. CDR3 sequence (DNA): TGCGCCAGCAGCGACCCCACCAGGGACATTAGCTCCTACGAGCAGTACTTC.

The CDR3 nucleotides read TGTGCCAGCAGCCACGACAGGGGGCATGGGACCCAGTACTTC. Its protein product is CASSHDRGHGTQYF. The chain recombines TRBV5-4 with TRBJ2-5, with 10 positions matching TRBD1. V lost 4 bases to trimming and J lost 7 bases; unmatched junction nucleotides: 7. CDR3 length: 14 residues. CDR1 and CDR2 from the germline V gene are SGHNT and YYREEE (reference sequence).

This rearrangement joins TRBV15 to TRBJ2-1, with 9 bases identical to TRBD2. The CDR3 sequence is 17 residues long. Per the germline V gene, CDR1 is LNHNV and CDR2 is YYDKDF (reference sequence). With V trimmed by 0 bases and J by 4 bases, 7 bases remained unmatched. The CDR3, as DNA: TGTGCCACCAGCAGAGATCATGCGGGAGGGCCTTACAATGAGCAGTTCTTC. It translates to CATSRDHAGGPYNEQFF.

The chain combines TRBV7-9 with TRBJ2-4; 10 bases are a match to TRBD1. Trimming cost V 3 bases and J 6 bases; bases outside gene matches: 5. The germline V gene has CDR1 SEHNR and CDR2 FQNEAQ (reference sequence). The CDR3 is 15 amino acids. The chain's CDR3 is CASSFYRDRGNIQYF. CDR3 DNA: TGTGCCAGCAGCTTTTACCGGGACAGGGGAAACATTCAGTACTTC.

In DNA form, the CDR3 reads TGTGCCAGCAGCTCCCAGGACAGGGGGCCGACTGAAGCTTTCTTT. Translation gives CASSSQDRGPTEAFF. The V gene is TRBV7-4, the J gene TRBJ1-1; 11 bases align to TRBD1. The CDR3 loop spans 15 amino acids. Trimming at V came to 4 bases and at J to 5 bases, leaving 6 bases not matched to a gene. CDR1 and CDR2 from the germline V gene are SGHVT and SQSDAQ.

The rearrangement uses TRBV19 and TRBJ2-5, with TRBD1 as a possible D gene (5 bases). Trimming took 7 bases from V and 2 from J, leaving 14 bases between them. The V gene's germline CDR1 is LNHDA and CDR2 SQIVND (reference sequence). CDR3 size: 14 residues. The CDR3 sequence: CASTTTVGQETQYF. Written as DNA, the CDR3 is TGTGCCAGTACCACGACAGTAGGGCAAGAGACCCAGTACTTC.

This sequence joins TRBV20-1 and TRBJ1-1, with D unclear. The V and J ends lost 3 bases and 8 bases respectively, with 10 bases between them. This CDR3 region has 11 residues. Looked up from germline, CDR1 is DFQATT and CDR2 is SNEGSKA (reference sequence). As DNA, the CDR3 is TGCAGTGCTAGGGGTAAGAGGGAAGCTTTCTTT. The encoded protein is CSARGKREAFF.

V is TRBV6-1 and J is TRBJ2-7; D is possibly TRBD2 (6 bases). V was clipped by 2 bases and J by 9 bases, with 29 bases between them. Germline CDR1 and CDR2: MNHNS and SASEGT. The CDR3 loop spans 18 amino acids. Here the CDR3 reads CASSERLGLESSRGGQYF. CDR3 DNA sequence: TGTGCCAGCAGTGAAAGGCTAGGCCTCGAGTCGTCTCGGGGAGGGCAGTACTTC.

This sequence joins TRBV5-1 and TRBJ1-1; TRBD1 aligns across 7 bases. J gave up 1 base and V 2 bases, and 11 bases lay outside the gene matches. The length of the CDR3 is 17 residues. CDR1 is SGHRS, CDR2 YFSETQ, per germline. The CDR3 protein is CASSFLDPTGPNTEAFF. As DNA, the CDR3 is TGCGCCAGCAGCTTCCTAGACCCGACAGGGCCGAACACTGAAGCTTTCTTT. Full variable domain (outside the CDR3, taken from reference TRBV5-1 and TRBJ1-1): KAGVTQTPRYLIKTRGQQVTLSCSPISGHRSVSWYQQTPGQGLQFLFEYFSETQRNKGNFPGRFSGRQFSNSRSEMNVSTLELGDSALYLCASSFLDPTGPNTEAFFGQGTRLTVV.

This sequence joins TRBV4-2 and TRBJ2-2, with 9 bases matching TRBD2. The CDR3 is made up of 17 amino acids. Germline V gives CDR1 LGHNA, CDR2 YNFKEQ. Germline trimming cut 4 bases from V and 0 bases from J; bases unmatched to any gene: 6. The CDR3 DNA sequence: TGTGCCAGCAGCCCCTCAGCGGGAGGACCGAACACCGGGGAGCTGTTTTTT. This encodes CASSPSAGGPNTGELFF.

In nucleotides, the CDR3 is TGCAGCGTTGGGGTTGCTAGCGGCGACCTCTACAATGAGCAGTTCTTC. It encodes CSVGVASGDLYNEQFF. The chain is built from TRBV29-1 and TRBJ2-1, with 7 bases matching TRBD2. The germline V gene encodes CDR1 SQVTM and CDR2 ANQGSEA. The CDR3 loop spans 16 amino acids. The ends lost 4 bases at V and 3 bases at J; junction bases unmatched: 12.

This clone was seen a handful of times. The V call is TRBV28, the J call TRBJ2-7; 7 positions agree with TRBD1. This CDR3 is built from 14 residues. Trimming at V came to 4 bases and at J to 5 bases, leaving 8 bases not matched to a gene. Germline V gene data show CDR1 as MDHEN and CDR2 as SYDVKM. The CDR3 here is CASSSSEGGHEQYF. CDR3 nucleotides: TGTGCCAGCAGTTCATCCGAAGGGGGCCACGAGCAGTACTTC. Combining the CDR3 with reference TRBV28 and TRBJ2-7 gives the whole variable domain DVKVTQSSRYLVKRTGEKVFLECVQDMDHENMFWYRQDPGLGLRLIYFSYDVKMKEKGDIPEGYSVSREKKERFSLILESASTNQTSMYLCASSSSEGGHEQYFGPGTRLTVT.

The chain employs TRBV9 and TRBJ2-1; 9 nucleotides match TRBD2. From germline, CDR1 is SGDLS and CDR2 YYNGEE. CDR3 length equals 17 residues. Trimming removed 0 bases from V and 0 bases from J; junction bases left unmatched: 4. The CDR3 here is CASSVEGSGSSYNEQFF. The CDR3 DNA is TGTGCCAGCAGCGTAGAAGGTAGCGGGAGCTCCTACAATGAGCAGTTCTTC.

The rearrangement joins TRBV4-3 to TRBJ2-1; TRBD1 aligns across 9 bases. Germline V gene data show CDR1 as LGHNA and CDR2 as YSLEER. CDR3 length equals 17 residues. V trimming: 4 bases; J trimming: 4 bases; junction bases outside the gene matches: 11. The CDR3 protein is CASSRPTRDRDYNEQFF. CDR3 nucleotides: TGCGCCAGCAGCCGTCCGACCCGGGACAGGGATTACAATGAGCAGTTCTTC.